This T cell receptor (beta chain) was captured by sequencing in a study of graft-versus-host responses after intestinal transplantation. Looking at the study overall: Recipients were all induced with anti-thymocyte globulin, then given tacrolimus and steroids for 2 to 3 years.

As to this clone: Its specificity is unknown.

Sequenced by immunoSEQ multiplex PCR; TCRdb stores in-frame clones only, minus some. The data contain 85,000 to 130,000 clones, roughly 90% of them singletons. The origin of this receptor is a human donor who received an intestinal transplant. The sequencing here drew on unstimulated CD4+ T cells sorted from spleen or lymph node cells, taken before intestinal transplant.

CDR3 protein: CASSAGLAGAAGELFF. The DNA for the CDR3 is TGTGCCAGCAGCGCCGGACTAGCGGGAGCAGCCGGGGAGCTGTTTTTT. The chain combines TRBV9 with TRBJ2-2; 13 bases line up with TRBD2. J was trimmed by 6 bases and V by 3 bases; bases with no gene match: 5. CDR3 size: 16 residues. The V gene's germline CDR1 is SGDLS and CDR2 YYNGEE.